This T cell receptor (beta chain) was identified during a study of cytomegalovirus exposure and HLA in healthy donors (dated by TCRdb to 2016 to 2017). Background for the entire study: An earlier analysis of several hundred of the donors reported 250 to 350 Gb of sequence data and 117 million unique TCR beta sequences obtained from about 179 million T cells. An early release covering more than 500 HLA-typed donors comprised approximately 290 gigabases of sequencing data and 85 million to 100 million unique TCR sequences. Of the 300 to 400 genotyped donors, approximately 83% fell in the genetic ancestry cluster associated with self-reported Caucasian donors. The study aimed to test whether cataloging public T cell receptors could reveal signatures of past pathogen exposure. The T cell repertoires of 670 or so subjects were profiled by immunosequencing and related to cytomegalovirus serostatus. Besides the first cohort of 666 subjects, a separate validation cohort made up of roughly 130 different subjects was used. The study combined high-throughput TCR immunosequencing, statistical association of individual TCRs with disease status, and machine learning to predict cytomegalovirus infection status. To study patterns of TCR occurrence, a later analysis re-analyzed previously published TCR beta repertoires from around 700 donors and added high-resolution HLA genotyping. The later analysis used no new phenotypic data to find candidate immune exposures, relying instead on TCR beta sequences and their occurrence across donors. In an earlier analysis of about 590 of the donors, high-throughput TCR beta sequencing was used to judge whether each TCR beta V gene segment behaved as functional or pseudogenic. Donor age, sex, ethnicity and CMV serostatus were collected together with the repertoire data. Genome-wide SNP genotypes for about 55% of the 666 donors were used in a later genetic analysis, which treated that subset as a discovery cohort. Every discovery cohort repertoire had been produced on one sequencing platform. Both class I and class II loci were covered by HLA typing, at four-digit resolution. Typing coverage differed by locus: A, B, C, DRB1 and DQB1 were typed in roughly 620-640 donors, DQA1 in about 550, DPA1 in approximately 600, and DPB1 in about 450. Because of strong linkage in the cohort, 4 to 6 DR-DQ haplotypes were treated as single units for association and clustering. Among about 390 genotyped donors of the cohort, an average of 235,054 unique TCR beta nucleotide sequences were sequenced per donor, roughly 20% of them non-productive.

Library preparation employed the immunoSEQ multiplex PCR assay. A mixture of 60 forward primers for TCR Vbeta segments and 13 reverse primers for TCR Jbeta segments was used in the multiplex PCR. The CDR3 region of rearranged TCR beta genes was amplified from genomic DNA by a multiplex PCR assay. The Illumina HiSeq System was used to sequence the amplified TCR beta libraries as 87-base-pair reads. As for the original processing: A later analysis tallied approximately 87 million unique TCR beta chains across the 666 repertoires, and 10 million to 11 million of those chains were shared by two or more donors. To remove PCR and sequencing errors, raw reads were error-corrected and collapsed into unique sequences using a nearest-neighbor algorithm that merged closely related sequences. V, D and J gene segments were assigned by aligning CDR3 sequences to IMGT reference sequences. Each retained sequence needed at least a six-nucleotide match to both a V gene segment and a J gene segment. A rearrangement was called productive if the CDR3 had no stop codons and remained in frame with V and J, and every other rearrangement was called non-productive. Following IMGT convention, CDR3 was defined as the stretch from the second conserved V-encoded cysteine up to the conserved J-encoded phenylalanine. In an earlier analysis of just under 600 of the donors, sequences lacking an unambiguous match to a single V gene segment were excluded. In an earlier analysis of around 590 of the donors, a V segment was called functional when productive rearrangements were above 56.7%, and segregating when the standard deviation between donors exceeded 5%. A statistical classification framework was developed to diagnose cytomegalovirus status using the catalog of TCR beta chain sequences. In a later analysis, V and J genes were assigned by comparing TCR nucleotide sequences against IMGT/GENE-DB human TR gene sequences. A later analysis assigned CDR3 sequences and most-parsimonious VDJ recombination scenarios with the TCRdist pipeline. In a later analysis, every TCR beta chain was defined by the combination of its CDR3 amino acid sequence and its V-gene family, and reads without a unique V-gene family were dropped. A later analysis removed 592 highly shared, low-generation-probability nucleotide sequences to deal with suspected cross-contamination and a sequencing artifact. For each public chain, a later analysis derived a clonal expansion index from normalized ranks of inferred template counts within each repertoire. A later analysis computed generation probabilities with a VDJ recombination model fitted to out-of-frame rearrangements, and checked the results against IGoR. In a later analysis, hypergeometric tests were used to score TCR-TCR, TCR-HLA and TCR-CMV co-occurrence, with a repertoire-size bias correction applied to TCR pairs. In a later analysis, false discovery rates were estimated by permuting HLA or CMV assignments 20 times. In a later analysis, co-occurring TCRs were grouped using DBSCAN, and TCRdist sequence similarity was added for clustering within HLA-allele-positive subsets. For co-occurrence clustering, repertoires with fewer than 30,000 or more than 120,000 public chains were excluded, along with a handful of repertoires with anomalous nucleotide sharing. Here the immuneACCESS table is served through TCRdb, limited to in-frame sequences with V and J called. Missing clones are a known gap in these copies; in checked studies unresolved V genes cover under half, and the rest lacks a known reason. V and J calls and clone size are as listed in that table; D and trimming were resolved from the DNA. In this sample the table shows some 120,000 clones, approximately 80% of which occur a single time. Together, the top ten hold around 3.7% of the sample.

In total, approximately 610 healthy bone marrow donors made up the cohort. All cohort members were sampled while nominally healthy, although unrecorded immune exposures were likely present. The donor was CMV seronegative and belonged to the group of 352 seronegative cohort members. A peripheral blood sample was provided by each donor, and peripheral blood mononuclear cells were used for TCR beta sequencing. Genomic DNA was extracted from the blood cell samples with the Qiagen DNeasy Blood Extraction Kit. General conclusions and limits of the study: A cluster of highly shared sequence variants was judged likely to be a technical artifact of the sequencing pipeline. The study listed 150 to 200 TCR beta chains as associated with cytomegalovirus. Broadly in line with IMGT annotations, most TCR beta V segments showed up in productive rearrangements about 90% or about 30% of the time in an earlier analysis of about 500 of the donors. In a later genetic analysis, fewer N-insertions in productive TCRs were reported among donors in an Asian-associated ancestry cluster than the approximately 630-donor mean. According to a later analysis, most CMV-associated TCR beta chains appeared to be HLA-restricted, and the HLA associations seemed to be driven largely by CMV exposure. Most TCR sequences were seen in very few donors, while some public TCRs were found in many individuals. Because HLA typing was missing for some donors at each locus, association tests included only the typed subset. A later analysis found that HLA-associated TCR beta chains were more clonally expanded and had lower generation probabilities than equally common non-associated chains. V-gene and J-gene trimming of TCR beta chains was associated with a missense DCLRE1C variant in a later genetic analysis, and the association was replicated in an independent cohort. Roughly uniform sequencing depth across donors was assumed in presence/absence analyses, although this assumption may not hold. A later analysis found that TCR association rates varied across HLA loci, with DRB1 alleles showing the most associated TCRs and HLA-C alleles the fewest. The earlier analysis of approximately 540 of the donors excluded approximately 15 rarely observed V segments, including chromosome 9 orphons, because counts were too low. Because the 87-base-pair reads could not distinguish some IMGT-functional V segments, including TRBV6-2 and TRBV6-3, those segments were excluded. A further reported finding was that TCR beta sequences accurately predicted the HLA-A and HLA-B alleles for most subjects in the first cohort. In a later analysis, several top co-occurrence clusters were reported to appear linked to parvovirus B19, influenza, CMV and Epstein-Barr virus. Only TCR beta chains were sequenced in this cohort, and the absence of alpha or paired-chain data limited detectable features. A few of the identified cytomegalovirus-associated TCR beta chains were confirmed in vitro to be specific for cytomegalovirus antigens. Correlated functional status among segregating V segments might be attributable to linkage disequilibrium, but an unknown experimental factor could not be ruled out. According to the authors, the approach could potentially be generalized to other disease states and immunological phenotypes. For the cohort, immune exposure information was limited to CMV serostatus. When HLA alleles, especially DR and DQ, strongly co-occurred, TCR associations were difficult to assign to individual alleles. Cytomegalovirus status was reported to be diagnosed by the classifier with high specificity and sensitivity in both the original and validation cohorts. A later analysis associated about 17,000 TCR beta sequences with specific HLA alleles at a false discovery rate of 0.05.

Trimming removed 7 bases from V and 4 bases from J; the gene matches leave 10 bases unexplained. The CDR3, from cysteine to phenylalanine, totals 14 residues. The entry retains the CDR3 DNA only, 42 bases that are in frame from base 1. Via the germline V gene, CDR1 is SGHTA and CDR2 FQGNSA. With respect to this clone: The specificity of this receptor is unknown. Base qualities are missing; no much larger clone stands one base away.

Sample: PBMCs. Here the chain combines TRBV7-2 and TRBJ2-7; a stretch of 7 junction bases matches TRBD1. The sequence derives from a man aged 25 to 45 in good health and CMV-seronegative. The DNA sequence is as follows: TGTGCCAGCACACGGCGCAGGGGGACGTACGAGCAGTACTTC. Its translation reads: CASTRRRGTYEQYF.